The rows below give T cell receptor beta chains drawn from one sample of a study of cytomegalovirus exposure and HLA in healthy donors. Sequencing used immunoSEQ multiplex PCR; TCRdb keeps in-frame clones, though not all of them. Among tens of thousands of clones, roughly three fifths were seen once, and the ten largest hold approximately 12%. The sample was PBMCs. The receptors come from a human donor in good health. Each CDR3 is given with its conserved first and last residue. A D gene is named only where the DNA matches it firmly. Rows may omit the clone size; those that give it use once, few, many or a size class.

j_call | clone_size | v_call | d_call | cdr3_nt | cdr3_aa
TRBJ1-3 | - | TRBV5-1 | - | TGCGCCAGCAGCTCGACGGCGGGCGGCCTTTACTCTGGAAACACCATATATTTT | CASSSTAGGLYSGNTIYF
TRBJ2-1 | - | TRBV4-2 | TRBD2 | TGTGCCAGCAGCCAAGTCGGGCGGGGGAAATACAATGAGCAGTTCTTC | CASSQVGRGKYNEQFF
TRBJ1-5 | few | TRBV10-3 | - | TGTGCCATCAGTGACTCGGACAGCCCCTATAGCAATCAGCCCCAGCATTTT | CAISDSDSPYSNQPQHF
TRBJ1-2 | - | TRBV5-5 | TRBD1 | TGTGCCAGCAGCAACCGGACAGGACTCTATGGCTACACCTTC | CASSNRTGLYGYTF
TRBJ1-2 | - | TRBV6-6 | TRBD1 | TGTGCCAGCAGTCGAGGGACAGCCTATGGCTACACCTTC | CASSRGTAYGYTF
TRBJ2-1 | - | TRBV6-4 | TRBD2 | TGTGCCAGCAGTGACTCGTCTAGCGGGGGAAACTACAATGAGCAGTTCTTC | CASSDSSSGGNYNEQFF
TRBJ1-2 | - | TRBV7-9 | - | TGTGCCAGCAGCTTAGATACAGGACAGCTTAGTAGTGGCTACACCTTC | CASSLDTGQLSSGYTF
TRBJ2-3 | - | TRBV30 | - | TGTGCCTGGACCGGGACAATGGTAACAGATACGCAGTATTTT | CAWTGTMVTDTQYF
TRBJ2-2 | few | TRBV4-3 | - | TGCGCCAGCAGCCCCACGGGACCCGGGGGGCCAATCACCGGGGAGCTGTTTTTT | CASSPTGPGGPITGELFF
TRBJ1-2 | - | TRBV9 | - | TGTGCCAGCAACAGGGACCCGTCCTATGGCTACACCTTC | CASNRDPSYGYTF
TRBJ2-7 | - | TRBV6-5 | TRBD1 | TGTGCCAGCAGTTACTCTTGGACAGGCGATACCTACGAGCAGTACTTC | CASSYSWTGDTYEQYF
TRBJ1-2 | few | TRBV6-5 | - | TGTGCCAGCAGTTACAGTCAAGCCCTGTCTTCGGGCTACACCTTC | CASSYSQALSSGYTF
TRBJ2-5 | few | TRBV30 | TRBD1 | TGTGCCTGGAGCGCTCTCCCAGGGGGTGAGACCCAGTACTTC | CAWSALPGGETQYF
TRBJ2-7 | few | TRBV6-5 | TRBD1 | TGTGCCAGCAACGAAGCCAGGACAGGGGTTCACGAGCAGTACTTC | CASNEARTGVHEQYF
TRBJ2-1 | - | TRBV5-4 | - | TGTGCCAGCAGCTTACCCCCGGGGAGCTACAATGAGCAGTTCTTC | CASSLPPGSYNEQFF
TRBJ1-5 | - | TRBV2 | TRBD1 | TGTGCCAGCCACGACAGGGCTAATAATCAGCCCCAGCATTTT | CASHDRANNQPQHF
TRBJ1-6 | few | TRBV4-1 | - | TGCGCCAGCAGCCAACTTTGGGTTTTTCTAGCTGATTCACCCCTCCACTTT | CASSQLWVFLADSPLHF
TRBJ2-2 | - | TRBV9 | - | TGTGCCAGCAGCGTGGGGTGGGGCATCCCCGGGGAGCTGTTTTTT | CASSVGWGIPGELFF
TRBJ1-1 | - | TRBV18 | - | TGTGCCAGCTCACCGTCAGGGGCTTTAAGGACTGAAGCTTTCTTT | CASSPSGALRTEAFF
TRBJ2-7 | - | TRBV7-7 | - | TGTGCTAGCAGCGACGACACAGAAAAGCAGTACTTC | CASSDDTEKQYF
TRBJ1-1 | - | TRBV2 | - | TGTGCCAGCAGTGCGGACAAGAACACTGAAGCTTTCTTT | CASSADKNTEAFF